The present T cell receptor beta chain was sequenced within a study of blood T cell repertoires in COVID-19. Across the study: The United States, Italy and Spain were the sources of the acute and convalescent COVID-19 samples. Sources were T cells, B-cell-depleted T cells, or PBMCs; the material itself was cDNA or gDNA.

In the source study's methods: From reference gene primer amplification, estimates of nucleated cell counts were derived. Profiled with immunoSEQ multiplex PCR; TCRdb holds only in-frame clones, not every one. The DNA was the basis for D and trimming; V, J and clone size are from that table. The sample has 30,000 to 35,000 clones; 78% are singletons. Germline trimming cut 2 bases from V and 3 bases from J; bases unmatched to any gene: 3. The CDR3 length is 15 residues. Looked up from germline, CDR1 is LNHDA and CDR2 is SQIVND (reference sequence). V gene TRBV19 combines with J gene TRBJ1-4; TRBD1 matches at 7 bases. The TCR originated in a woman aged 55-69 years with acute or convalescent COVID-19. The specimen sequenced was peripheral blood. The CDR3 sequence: CASSILGQANEKLFF. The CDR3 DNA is TGTGCCAGTAGTATATTAGGACAGGCTAATGAAAAACTGTTTTTT.